These 27 T cell receptor beta chains were sequenced from one sample in a study of vaccination effects on CD4 cells after COVID-19. Clones were read by immunoSEQ multiplex PCR, and TCRdb kept only the in-frame ones, dropping some. The sample gives approximately 58,000 clones, about 83% of which show up once; around 3.3% is in the top ten. No cognate antigen is known for these TCRs. Following culture for more than 9 days, CD4+ T cells were isolated. The source material was CD4+ T cells from PBMCs cultured without peptide, sampled before COVID-19 vaccination. Receptors were obtained from a human donor who received a COVID-19 vaccine.

This clone has only a few counts. This chain links TRBV7-3 with TRBJ1-2; tentatively, D is TRBD1 (5 bases). CDR3 length equals 14 residues. Trimming removed 4 bases at V and 11 bases at J, with 20 bases between. Germline CDR1 reads SGHTA; CDR2 reads FQGTGA. CDR3: CASSSDPGRAVYTF. In DNA, the CDR3 is TGTGCCAGCAGCTCCGATCCGGGACGAGCCGTGTACACCTTC.

The chain carries TRBV5-1 and TRBJ2-5; 9 nucleotides line up with TRBD2. Germline V gene data show CDR1 as SGHRS and CDR2 as YFSETQ. Trimming cost V 4 bases and J 5 bases; bases outside gene matches: 9. The CDR3 is made up of 15 amino acids. CDR3 bases: TGCGCCAGCAGCAGCGGGGGGATAAAGGGGGAGACCCAGTACTTC. As protein: CASSSGGIKGETQYF.

This chain links TRBV10-1 with TRBJ1-4, with D perhaps TRBD1 (5 bases). The V gene lost 6 bases and the J gene lost 7 bases, with 9 bases spanning the gap. This CDR3 spans 12 amino acids. Germline values: CDR1 WNHNN, CDR2 SYGVQD (reference sequence). The CDR3 here is CASSDQGEKLFF. Written as DNA, the CDR3 is TGCGCCAGCAGCGACCAGGGTGAAAAACTGTTTTTT.

The rearrangement uses TRBV6-1 and TRBJ1-6, with 7 bases lining up with TRBD1. The CDR3 has 17 residues. Germline V CDR1 and CDR2: MNHNS, SASEGT. V lost 3 bases and J lost 0; bases outside the gene matches: 5. DNA for the CDR3: TGTGCCAGCAGTGAGAGGACAGGCGTCTCCTATAATTCACCCCTCCACTTT. The encoded protein is CASSERTGVSYNSPLHF.

The chain combines TRBV27 with TRBJ1-2; 7 bases line up with TRBD1. The ends lost 5 bases at V and 6 bases at J; junction bases unmatched: 9. CDR3 length equals 14 residues. Germline V gives CDR1 MNHEY, CDR2 SMNVEV (reference sequence). The CDR3 coding sequence is TGTGCCAGCAGTCCCGAATCAGGGGGGAATGGCTACACCTTC. It is translated as CASSPESGGNGYTF.

The chain combines TRBV10-3 with TRBJ1-2; weak D call: TRBD1 (5 bases). Germline V CDR1 and CDR2: ENHRY, SYGVKD. Trimming stripped 6 bases from V and 4 bases from J, with 24 bases between. The CDR3 totals 17 residues. The CDR3 DNA follows: TGTGCCATCAGGATAGACGGGACGGACGAAGGCTTCTATGGCTACACCTTC. Amino acid sequence: CAIRIDGTDEGFYGYTF.

V and J are TRBV5-1 and TRBJ2-7; D may match TRBD1 or TRBD2 (6 bases each). V dropped 2 bases and J dropped 5 bases, with 11 bases sitting between them. The CDR3 runs to 13 residues. Germline V gene data show CDR1 as SGHRS and CDR2 as YFSETQ. In DNA form, the CDR3 reads TGCGCCAGCAGCTTAGGGGGGTTAGACGAGCAGTACGTC. Amino acids: CASSLGGLDEQYV.

This chain's CDR3 is CASSWGGYGYTF. CDR3 nucleotides: TGTGCCAGCAGTTGGGGCGGCTATGGCTACACCTTC. This sequence joins TRBV6-2 or TRBV6-3 and TRBJ1-2; TRBD1 might be the D (5 bases). The length of the CDR3 is 12 residues. V was clipped by 4 bases and J by 4 bases, with 7 bases between them. Germline CDR1 reads MNHEY; CDR2 reads SVGEGT.

This clone was observed a single time. The chain is built from TRBV12-5 and TRBJ2-2, with 7 bases matching TRBD1. CDR1 LGHNT and CDR2 FRNRAP come from the germline V gene. The V and J ends lost 1 base and 6 bases, in that order; junction bases with no gene match: 2. The CDR3 runs 14 residues. CDR3 residues: CASGLETGAGELFF. The CDR3 DNA reads as TGTGCTAGTGGTTTGGAAACAGGGGCCGGGGAGCTGTTTTTT.

This clone was counted a few times. The gene calls are TRBV5-1 and TRBJ1-3; D not resolved. Germline V gives CDR1 SGHRS, CDR2 YFSETQ. This CDR3 is 16 amino acids long. V was shortened by 0 bases and J by 0 bases, with 10 bases between the two germline ends. CDR3 sequence (DNA): TGCGCCAGCAGCTTGGATACGGCTTCCTCTGGAAACACCATATATTTT. Protein product: CASSLDTASSGNTIYF.

Only a few counts were recorded for this clone. The genes are TRBV27 and TRBJ2-2, with D maybe TRBD1 (6 bases). CDR1 is MNHEY and CDR2 is SMNVEV in the germline V gene (reference sequence). This CDR3 region has 15 residues. V lost 3 bases to trimming and J lost 0 bases, with 8 bases between them. The CDR3 region is CASSFAGANTGELFF. The DNA of the CDR3 is TGTGCCAGCAGTTTTGCAGGGGCGAACACCGGGGAGCTGTTTTTT.

The V gene is TRBV2, the J gene TRBJ2-7, with 9 bases matching TRBD1. This CDR3 is 15 amino acids long. CDR1 is SNHLY, CDR2 FYNNEI, per germline. V gave up 6 bases and J gave up 3 bases; unmatched junction bases: 9. CDR3 protein: CASSYPGQGDYEQYV. The DNA of the CDR3 is TGTGCCAGCAGCTACCCGGGACAGGGAGACTACGAGCAGTACGTC.

The V call is TRBV3-1 (or the pseudogene TRBV3-2), the J call TRBJ1-2, with D possibly matching TRBD1 (5 bases). Trimming pared 4 bases from V and 7 bases from J, leaving 16 bases between. Germline CDR1 and CDR2: LGHDT and YNNKEL (reference sequence). This CDR3 has 14 amino acids. In nucleotides, the CDR3 is TGTGCCAGCAGCCTCGGGGACGGCTCTCTTGGCTACACCTTC. This encodes CASSLGDGSLGYTF.

This clone was counted a few times. V is TRBV4-2 and J is TRBJ1-2; 10 bases are shared with TRBD1. The CDR3 is 17 residues long. J lost 4 bases, V lost 3 bases, and 11 bases had no gene match. Germline V gene sequence: CDR1 LGHNA, CDR2 YNFKEQ. The CDR3 sequence: CASSHPNLGTGAYGYTF. CDR3 nucleotides: TGTGCCAGCAGCCATCCCAACCTCGGGACAGGGGCCTATGGCTACACCTTC.

This chain joins TRBV6-5 and TRBJ1-1; possibly TRBD1 for D (5 bases). Germline V CDR1 and CDR2: MNHEY, SVGAGI. V lost 6 bases and J 0 bases, leaving 14 bases between the germline ends. This CDR3 spans 15 amino acids. CDR3 region: CASSPGDRMNTEAFF. The CDR3 nucleotides read TGTGCCAGCAGCCCCGGCGACAGAATGAACACTGAAGCTTTCTTT.

This sequence joins TRBV18 and TRBJ1-2, with D hard to call. Trimming cost V 0 bases and J 5 bases, with 13 bases left between them. Germline values: CDR1 KGHSH, CDR2 LQKENI. The CDR3 extends over 15 amino acids. CDR3 sequence: CASSPPPGIEYGYTF. CDR3 nucleotides: TGTGCCAGCTCACCACCCCCGGGTATAGAATATGGCTACACCTTC.

V is TRBV5-1 and J is TRBJ2-1; 8 bases line up with TRBD2. Trimming cost V 0 bases and J 4 bases; bases outside gene matches: 6. From germline, CDR1 is SGHRS and CDR2 YFSETQ. This CDR3 contains 16 residues. The CDR3 DNA sequence: TGCGCCAGCAGCTTGGTCAGCGGGGGTGGGTACAATGAGCAGTTCTTC. Protein sequence: CASSLVSGGGYNEQFF. Together with reference TRBV5-1 and TRBJ2-1, the CDR3 gives the full variable domain: KAGVTQTPRYLIKTRGQQVTLSCSPISGHRSVSWYQQTPGQGLQFLFEYFSETQRNKGNFPGRFSGRQFSNSRSEMNVSTLELGDSALYLCASSLVSGGGYNEQFFGPGTRLTVL.

This clone was picked up one time. The chain joins TRBV24-1 to TRBJ2-2; perhaps D is TRBD1 or TRBD2 (5 bases each). Between the trimmed V and J ends, which lost 6 bases and 1 base, there was a span of 11 bases. The length of the CDR3 is 15 residues. Germline CDR1 is KGHDR and CDR2 is SFDVKD. The CDR3 sequence: CATSQVGVNTGELFF. The DNA for the CDR3 is TGTGCCACCAGTCAAGTGGGGGTGAACACCGGGGAGCTGTTTTTT.

The count of this clone is one. The V call is TRBV7-4, the J call TRBJ1-3; TRBD1 aligns across 8 bases. This CDR3 contains 15 residues. Germline trimming cut 5 bases from V and 7 bases from J; bases unmatched to any gene: 10. Germline V gene lookup returns CDR1 SGHVT and CDR2 SQSDAQ. The DNA of the CDR3 is TGTGCCAGCAGCCGCGAACGGACAGGGCGGAACACCATATATTTT. The encoded protein is CASSRERTGRNTIYF.

The chain uses TRBV14 and TRBJ2-5, with D tentatively TRBD1 (5 bases). The CDR3 sequence is 14 residues long. Germline lookup yields CDR1 SGHDN and CDR2 FVKESK. V was shortened by 2 bases and J by 5 bases, with 12 bases between the two germline ends. The CDR3 bases are TGTGCCAGCAGCCAAAATGGACAAAAGGAGACCCAGTACTTC. Its translation is CASSQNGQKETQYF. Full variable domain (remainder filled in from reference TRBV14 and TRBJ2-5): EAGVTQFPSHSVIEKGQTVTLRCDPISGHDNLYWYRRVMGKEIKFLLHFVKESKQDESGMPNNRFLAERTGGTYSTLKVQPAELEDSGVYFCASSQNGQKETQYFGPGTRLLVL.

In the case of this clone: An end of the junction differs from the germline gene, which may be a read error. The V gene is TRBV2, the J gene TRBJ1-6; the D gene is possibly TRBD1 (5 bases). The CDR3 is made up of 15 amino acids. Germline V lookup: CDR1 SNHLY, CDR2 FYNNEI. The CDR3 sequence is CASSQAGFGSSPLHF. In DNA form, the CDR3 reads TGTGCCAGCAGTCAAGCAGGGTTTGGAAGCTCACCCCTCCACTTT.

The chain employs TRBV18 and TRBJ1-3, with 8 positions matching TRBD1. The CDR3 has 17 residues. Germline trimming cut 3 bases from V and 1 base from J; bases unmatched to any gene: 8. CDR1 is KGHSH, CDR2 LQKENI, per germline. The CDR3 DNA is TGTGCCAGCTCACCCTCTGGGACAGGAACATCTGGAAACACCATATATTTT. Its protein product is CASSPSGTGTSGNTIYF. Full variable domain (rest looked up from reference TRBV18 and TRBJ1-3): NAGVMQNPRHLVRRRGQEARLRCSPMKGHSHVYWYRQLPEEGLKFMVYLQKENIIDESGMPKERFSAEFPKEGPSILRIQQVVRGDSAAYFCASSPSGTGTSGNTIYFGEGSWLTVV.

The chain has TRBV2 and TRBJ2-1, with 11 bases matching TRBD2. Germline V gives CDR1 SNHLY, CDR2 FYNNEI. The CDR3 covers 13 residues. The ends lost 5 bases at V and 9 bases at J; junction bases unmatched: 3. The CDR3 nucleotides are TGTGCCAGCAGTCTAGCGGGGGGAAGTGAGCAGTTCTTC. It codes for CASSLAGGSEQFF.

The chain employs TRBV7-3 and TRBJ2-1, with D unclear. This CDR3 is built from 14 residues. The V gene's germline CDR1 is SGHTA and CDR2 FQGTGA. The ends were cut back, 5 bases at V and 5 bases at J, with 13 bases in the middle. The CDR3 here is CASSTRAGDNEQFF. CDR3 DNA: TGTGCCAGCAGCACCCGCGCAGGCGACAATGAGCAGTTCTTC.

CDR3 nucleotide sequence: TGCGCCAGCAGCGGAGGGGGTCGGTCTAGCACAGATACGCAGTATTTT. Amino acid sequence: CASSGGGRSSTDTQYF. The chain couples TRBV5-1 to TRBJ2-3, with D possibly called TRBD1 or TRBD2 (6 bases each). V was cut by 4 bases and J by 0 bases, with 15 bases left in between. Germline assignment: CDR1 SGHRS and CDR2 YFSETQ. The CDR3 is made up of 16 amino acids.

V and J are TRBV24-1 and TRBJ2-3; possibly TRBD1 or TRBD2 for D (5 bases each). Germline CDR1 KGHDR, CDR2 SFDVKD. V lost 6 bases to trimming and J lost 1 base, with 10 bases between them. The CDR3 loop spans 14 amino acids. For the CDR3, the DNA is TGTGCCACCAGTTTGCGAGGGGGCACAGATACGCAGTATTTT. Translating it yields CATSLRGGTDTQYF.

The rearrangement uses TRBV5-1 and TRBJ1-5; 8 bases fit TRBD1. After removal of 7 bases from V and 5 bases from J, the junction contained 11 bases not matched to a gene. Looked up from germline, CDR1 is SGHRS and CDR2 is YFSETQ. This CDR3 is 15 amino acids long. The CDR3 is CASAQSTGGDQPQHF. The CDR3 nucleotides read TGCGCCAGCGCCCAGTCCACAGGGGGAGATCAGCCCCAGCATTTT. The entire variable domain, with the rest obtained from reference TRBV5-1 and TRBJ1-5, is as follows: KAGVTQTPRYLIKTRGQQVTLSCSPISGHRSVSWYQQTPGQGLQFLFEYFSETQRNKGNFPGRFSGRQFSNSRSEMNVSTLELGDSALYLCASAQSTGGDQPQHFGDGTRLSIL.